These T cell receptor beta chains were read from a single sample in a study of T and B cells in COVID-19 patients. TCRdb analysed the multiplex PCR reads with MiXCR anew, one entry per CDR3 protein. Here the sample spans approximately 13,000 distinct CDR3 sequences, 29% being singletons. The material sequenced was blood. The receptors derive from a human donor who had recovered from COVID-19. The CDR3 runs from the conserved cysteine through the conserved F or W. D genes are given only for firm matches. Size tells how often a clone was seen (once, few, many) or the class of an expanded clone, and some rows leave it out.

clone_size,d_call,j_call,v_call,cdr3_nt,cdr3_aa
NA,NA,TRBJ2-3,TRBV6-2/TRBV6-3,TGTGCCAGCAGTTATGAGTCAAGGGTAGATACGCAGTATTTT,CASSYESRVDTQYF
many,NA,TRBJ2-7,TRBV18,TGTGCCAGCTCACCGCGGGACAGCCCCTACGAGCAGTACTTC,CASSPRDSPYEQYF
many,NA,TRBJ1-1,TRBV11-1,TGTGCCAGCAGCTTGATGGGCAGGGGAAGACCTGAAGCTTTCTTT,CASSLMGRGRPEAFF
many,NA,TRBJ2-7,TRBV6-5,TGTGCCACCGAAGCCCGGGACAAATCCTACGAGCAGTACTTC,CATEARDKSYEQYF
few,TRBD2,TRBJ2-5,TRBV19,TGTGCCAGTAGTATAGATGCCCCGACTAGCGGGGGACTCCAAGAGACCCAGTACTTC,CASSIDAPTSGGLQETQYF
many,NA,TRBJ1-4,TRBV29-1,TGCAGCGCCCGGGACACCGGTTCAACTAATGAAAAACTGTTTTTT,CSARDTGSTNEKLFF
many,TRBD2,TRBJ2-3,TRBV27,TGTGCCAGCAGTTTGACTAGCTGGACAGATACGCAGTATTTT,CASSLTSWTDTQYF
NA,TRBD1,TRBJ2-6,TRBV6-2/TRBV6-3,TGTGCCAGCAGTTACTGGACAGGGGGCGCCTCTGGGGCCAACGTCCTGACTTTC,CASSYWTGGASGANVLTF
NA,NA,TRBJ2-7,TRBV20-1,TGCAGTGCTAGCGGGAAGGGACGGGCTGAAGAGCAGTACTTC,CSASGKGRAEEQYF
medium-sized,TRBD1,TRBJ2-7,TRBV29-1,TGCAGCGTCGAAATGACAGGGCCTACTCCCCTCTTCTCCTACGAGCAGTACTTC,CSVEMTGPTPLFSYEQYF
medium-sized,NA,TRBJ2-5,TRBV12-3/TRBV12-4,TGTGCCAGCATGGCCCGCAGGGGTCTAAGGAGCCAAGAGACCCAGTACTTC,CASMARRGLRSQETQYF